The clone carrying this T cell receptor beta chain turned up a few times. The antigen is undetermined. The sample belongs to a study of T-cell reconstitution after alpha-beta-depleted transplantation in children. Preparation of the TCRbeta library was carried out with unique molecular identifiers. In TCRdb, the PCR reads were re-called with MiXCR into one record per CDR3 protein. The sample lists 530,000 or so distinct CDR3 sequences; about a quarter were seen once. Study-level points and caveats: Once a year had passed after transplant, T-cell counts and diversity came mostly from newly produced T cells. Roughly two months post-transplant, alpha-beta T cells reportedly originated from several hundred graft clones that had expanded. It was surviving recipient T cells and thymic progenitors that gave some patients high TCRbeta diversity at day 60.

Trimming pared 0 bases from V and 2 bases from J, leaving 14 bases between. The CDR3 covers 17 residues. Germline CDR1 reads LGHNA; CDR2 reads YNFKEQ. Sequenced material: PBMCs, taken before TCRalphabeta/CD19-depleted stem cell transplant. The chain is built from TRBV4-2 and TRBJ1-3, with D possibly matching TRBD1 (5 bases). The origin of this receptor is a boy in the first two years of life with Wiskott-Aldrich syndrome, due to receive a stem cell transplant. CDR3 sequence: CASSQERGGAAGNTIYF. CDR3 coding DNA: TGTGCCAGCAGCCAAGAAAGGGGTGGGGCAGCTGGAAACACCATATATTTT.